Described below is a single TCR beta chain sequence and its context. Its specificity is unknown. These data are taken from a study of T cell responses to AZD1222 COVID-19 vaccine. The data were produced by immunoSEQ multiplex PCR, yet TCRdb's version contains in-frame clones alone and is incomplete. The table shows about 140,000 clones, with approximately 95% occurring only once. General study findings and limits: Following two doses of AZD1222, Spike-specific TCR breadth and depth rose.

This material consisted of peripheral blood, taken on day 0 of MenACWY control vaccination. This receptor was obtained from an adult in good health.

The CDR3 DNA sequence: TGTGCCAGCAGCTTGGACCGAACCTACGAGCAGTACTTC. Residues: CASSLDRTYEQYF. The J gene is TRBJ2-7, the V gene TRBV5-6; D gene unclear. This CDR3 has 13 residues. The germline V gene has CDR1 SGHDT and CDR2 YYEEEE. With 0 bases removed from V and 2 bases from J, the gap between germline ends came to 6 bases.